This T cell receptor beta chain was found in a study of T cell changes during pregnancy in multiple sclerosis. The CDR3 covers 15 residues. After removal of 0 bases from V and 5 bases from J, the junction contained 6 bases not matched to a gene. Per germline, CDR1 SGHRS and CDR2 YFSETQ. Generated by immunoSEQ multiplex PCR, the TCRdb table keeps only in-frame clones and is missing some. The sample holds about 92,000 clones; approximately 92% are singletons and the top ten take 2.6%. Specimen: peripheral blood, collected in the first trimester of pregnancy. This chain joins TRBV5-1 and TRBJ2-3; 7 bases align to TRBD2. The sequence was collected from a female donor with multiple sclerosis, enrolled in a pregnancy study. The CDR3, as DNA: TGCGCCAGCAGCTTGGGGTCGGGAGGAAAAGATACGCAGTATTTT. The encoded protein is CASSLGSGGKDTQYF.